This TCR beta chain was sequenced for a study of CD8 T cells in ankylosing spondylitis. Study observations and caveats: Matched synovial fluid from ankylosing spondylitis patients was reported to be enriched for disease-linked clones. Seemingly distinctive of ankylosing spondylitis blood was a TCR beta motif formed by eight highly homologous variants. Researchers report that disease-linked clones proved CD8+ and relatively rare in peripheral blood.

Note on this clonotype: What it recognizes is unknown.

The V gene end was trimmed by 3 bases and the J gene end by 8 bases; junction bases not matched to a gene: 9. The CDR3 contains 14 residues. 5'-RACE, quantitative and with molecular barcodes, yielded the TCR beta libraries. A single record per CDR3 protein comes from TCRdb applying MiXCR to the 5' RACE reads. The sample consists of about 800,000 distinct CDR3 sequences, approximately 12% of them appearing once. The sequence derives from a male donor with ankylosing spondylitis. Sequences were obtained from blood, either unsorted or a sorted T cell fraction (not recorded which). The chain recombines TRBV12-3 or TRBV12-4 with TRBJ1-2; 7 bases match TRBD1. The CDR3 DNA reads TGTGCCAGCAGTTTTACCGGGACAGCGGACGGCTACACCTTC. It specifies CASSFTGTADGYTF.